Here is one TCR beta chain with its context. This sample stems from a study of blood T cell repertoires in COVID-19. Across the study: Sources were T cells, B-cell-depleted T cells, or PBMCs; the material itself was cDNA or gDNA.

Profiled with immunoSEQ multiplex PCR; TCRdb holds only in-frame clones, not every one. Of about 270,000 clones in the sample, 70% to 90% were seen once. The CDR3 runs to 13 residues. J gave up 7 bases and V 5 bases, and 7 bases lay outside the gene matches. Germline V CDR1 and CDR2: SNHLY, FYNNEI. Source material: peripheral blood. This clonotype was sampled from a woman aged 70-85 years with acute or convalescent COVID-19. This rearrangement joins TRBV2 to TRBJ1-1, with TRBD1 matching over 7 bases. The CDR3 region is CASSRDSRSEAFF. In DNA form, the CDR3 reads TGTGCCAGCAGTCGGGACAGCAGGAGTGAAGCTTTCTTT.